A selection of T cell receptor beta chains follows, all from one sample in a study of blood T cell repertoires in COVID-19. Sequencing was performed with immunoSEQ multiplex PCR; in TCRdb, only in-frame clones are kept and a portion is missing. Here the sample spans around 200,000 clones, 86% being singletons. The sample was PBMCs or T cells enriched from blood (not recorded which). The receptors shown here come from a man between 35 and 55 years old with acute COVID-19. CDR3s include the opening cysteine and the closing phenylalanine or tryptophan. The order of the fields is D gene, J gene, clone size, V gene, CDR3 protein, CDR3 DNA. The D gene is left open where the match is weak. Part of the rows lack a size; the others show once, few, many or a class for expanded clones.

>.|TRBJ1-2|.|TRBV28
CASSDVEALGYGYTF
TGTGCCAGCAGTGACGTCGAGGCTCTCGGCTATGGCTACACCTTC
>.|TRBJ1-4|.|TRBV7-9
CASSRGQINEKLFF
TGTGCCAGCAGCCGAGGACAGATTAATGAAAAACTGTTTTTT
>.|TRBJ2-3|once|TRBV5-1
CASSFTGEDTQYF
TGCGCCAGCAGCTTTACGGGAGAAGATACGCAGTATTTT
>.|TRBJ2-1|once|TRBV27
CASVAGSGPLINNEQFF
TGTGCCAGCGTCGCAGGAAGCGGGCCCCTTATTAACAATGAGCAGTTCTTC
>TRBD1|TRBJ1-5|.|TRBV19
CASSRGTQGGNQPQHF
TGTGCCAGTAGTCGGGGCACTCAGGGGGGCAATCAGCCCCAGCATTTT
>TRBD2|TRBJ2-2|.|TRBV5-4
CASSPTSGRAGELFF
TGTGCCAGCAGCCCGACTAGCGGGAGAGCCGGGGAGCTGTTTTTT
>TRBD1|TRBJ2-7|.|TRBV5-1
CASSLGQGRDEQYF
TGCGCCAGCAGCCTCGGACAGGGTCGGGACGAGCAGTACTTC
>TRBD2|TRBJ2-3|once|TRBV5-4
CASSWGLAGGTDTQYF
TGTGCCAGCAGCTGGGGACTAGCGGGGGGCACAGATACGCAGTATTTT
>.|TRBJ1-1|.|TRBV28
CASSPRGKANTEAFF
TGTGCCAGCAGTCCAAGGGGTAAAGCGAACACTGAAGCTTTCTTT
>TRBD2|TRBJ2-7|.|TRBV11-2
CASSLDRAGGAYEQYF
TGTGCCAGCAGCTTAGATCGGGCGGGAGGTGCCTACGAGCAGTACTTC
>TRBD2|TRBJ2-1|.|TRBV13
CASSFRLAGVGSYNEQFF
TGTGCCAGCAGCTTCCGACTAGCGGGAGTGGGATCCTACAATGAGCAGTTCTTC
>.|TRBJ1-2|.|TRBV19
CASSMGGNFRYGYTF
TGTGCCAGTAGTATGGGGGGGAACTTTCGCTATGGCTACACCTTC
>.|TRBJ1-2|.|TRBV19
CASSTVVSYGYTF
TGTGCCAGTAGTACGGTCGTAAGCTATGGCTACACCTTC
>.|TRBJ2-7|.|TRBV18
CASSHRDMNYEQYF
TGTGCCAGCTCACACCGGGACATGAATTACGAGCAGTACTTC
>.|TRBJ2-5|.|TRBV19
CASSLRRDSGSETQYF
TGTGCCAGTAGTCTAAGGCGGGACTCAGGGAGCGAGACCCAGTACTTC
>TRBD1|TRBJ2-5|.|TRBV9
CATSRGTGGSGGTQYF
TGTGCCACCTCCCGGGGGACAGGGGGCTCCGGGGGGACCCAGTACTTC
>.|TRBJ1-4|.|TRBV24-1
CATEDPLIEKLFF
TGTGCCACCGAGGATCCGTTAATTGAAAAACTGTTTTTT
>.|TRBJ2-5|.|TRBV5-4
CASSFPDTQGETQYF
TGTGCCAGCAGCTTCCCGGACACTCAGGGAGAGACCCAGTACTTC
>.|TRBJ2-2|once|TRBV7-3
CASSHPQGAKELFF
TGTGCCAGCAGCCACCCCCAAGGGGCCAAGGAGCTGTTTTTT
>.|TRBJ2-1|.|TRBV29-1
CSVERSPGVQNEQFF
TGCAGCGTTGAAAGGAGTCCGGGGGTGCAAAATGAGCAGTTCTTC
>TRBD2|TRBJ2-1|.|TRBV5-1
CASSLEGGLTSGLSYNEQFF
TGCGCCAGCAGCTTGGAGGGGGGATTGACTAGCGGTTTATCCTACAATGAGCAGTTCTTC
>.|TRBJ1-2|.|TRBV14
CASSQDSYRGYGYTF
TGTGCCAGCAGCCAAGATTCCTATCGCGGCTATGGCTACACCTTC
>.|TRBJ1-1|few|TRBV4-1
CASSPFYRIVTEAFF
TGCGCCAGCAGCCCCTTTTACCGTATAGTCACTGAAGCTTTCTTT
>.|TRBJ1-1|.|TRBV30
CAWSPLGTITEAFF
TGTGCCTGGAGTCCACTGGGGACAATCACTGAAGCTTTCTTT
>.|TRBJ2-6|.|TRBV3-1/TRBV3-2
CASSQVGDTETGANVLTF
TGTGCCAGCAGCCAAGTAGGGGACACAGAGACTGGGGCCAACGTCCTGACTTTC
>TRBD1|TRBJ1-2|.|TRBV10-3
CAISSRDRGPHGYGYTF
TGTGCCATCAGCTCCCGGGACAGGGGGCCCCATGGCTATGGCTACACCTTC
>.|TRBJ2-5|.|TRBV30
CAWSVNQETQYF
TGTGCCTGGAGTGTCAATCAAGAGACCCAGTACTTC
>TRBD2|TRBJ2-2|.|TRBV7-2
CASSLTSASGRAGELFF
TGTGCCAGCAGCTTAACGTCAGCTAGCGGGAGGGCCGGGGAGCTGTTTTTT
>TRBD2|TRBJ2-1|.|TRBV27
CASSLLQGAGGGNEQFF
TGTGCCAGCAGTTTACTTCAAGGGGCGGGAGGTGGGAATGAGCAGTTCTTC
>.|TRBJ1-6|.|TRBV9
CASSVLAEGSPLHF
TGTGCCAGCAGCGTACTGGCTGAGGGTTCACCCCTCCACTTT
>.|TRBJ1-1|.|TRBV4-3
CASSQDSRGKSEAFF
TGCGCCAGCAGCCAAGATTCGCGCGGGAAAAGTGAAGCTTTCTTT
>TRBD1|TRBJ1-1|.|TRBV19
CASSTDRRLGTEAFF
TGTGCCAGTAGTACGGACAGGCGGCTCGGCACTGAAGCTTTCTTT
>.|TRBJ2-2|.|TRBV7-9
CASSQTRRATGGELFF
TGTGCCAGCAGCCAAACCCGGAGGGCCACGGGCGGGGAGCTGTTTTTT
>TRBD2|TRBJ2-1|.|TRBV5-6
CASSLRGPTSGYNEQFF
TGTGCCAGCAGCTTGAGGGGCCCGACTAGCGGGTACAATGAGCAGTTCTTC
>.|TRBJ2-6|.|TRBV3-1/TRBV3-2
CASTFSGANVLTF
TGTGCCAGCACCTTCTCTGGGGCCAACGTCCTGACTTTC
>.|TRBJ2-1|.|TRBV4-1
CASSQVAPNNEQFF
TGCGCCAGCAGCCAGGTGGCCCCGAACAATGAGCAGTTCTTC
>TRBD1|TRBJ1-6|.|TRBV2
CASSEAPGQGSPLHF
TGTGCCAGCAGTGAAGCGCCGGGACAGGGATCACCCCTCCACTTT
>.|TRBJ2-5|.|TRBV5-1
CASSLAEETQYF
TGCGCCAGCAGCTTGGCCGAAGAGACCCAGTACTTC
>TRBD2|TRBJ2-5|.|TRBV9
CASSGTSGSTQETQYF
TGTGCCAGCAGCGGCACTAGCGGGAGTACTCAAGAGACCCAGTACTTC
>TRBD1|TRBJ1-5|.|TRBV18
CASSESGQPNQPQHF
TGTGCCAGCTCCGAGTCGGGACAGCCTAATCAGCCCCAGCATTTT
>TRBD1|TRBJ2-1|.|TRBV4-3
CASSQEGTGGNNEQFF
TGCGCCAGCAGCCAAGAGGGGACAGGGGGAAACAATGAGCAGTTCTTC
>.|TRBJ1-5|once|TRBV5-6
CASSFGGINQPQHF
TGTGCCAGCAGCTTTGGAGGGATCAATCAGCCCCAGCATTTT
>.|TRBJ2-7|.|TRBV18
CASSRGPGNEQYF
TGTGCCAGCTCACGAGGCCCAGGGAACGAGCAGTACTTC
>.|TRBJ2-6|.|TRBV2
CASSPSTAPRANVLTF
TGTGCCAGCAGTCCATCGACTGCCCCCAGAGCCAACGTCCTGACTTTC
>TRBD2|TRBJ2-2|.|TRBV3-1/TRBV3-2
CASSQRLAGVTGELFF
TGTGCCAGCAGCCAAAGACTAGCGGGGGTCACCGGGGAGCTGTTTTTT
>TRBD1|TRBJ1-2|.|TRBV27
CASRLQGTDGYTF
TGTGCCAGCAGGTTACAGGGGACAGATGGCTACACCTTC
>.|TRBJ2-1|.|TRBV6-4
CASSPVSGPYNEQFF
TGTGCCAGCAGCCCCGTAAGCGGCCCCTACAATGAGCAGTTCTTC
>TRBD2|TRBJ2-1|.|TRBV29-1
CSVAGTKGEQFF
TGCAGCGTTGCCGGGACTAAGGGTGAGCAGTTCTTC
>TRBD1|TRBJ2-2|.|TRBV6-4
CASSDSGQGSTGELFF
TGTGCCAGCAGTGACTCAGGACAGGGGTCTACCGGGGAGCTGTTTTTT
>TRBD1|TRBJ1-2|.|TRBV6-5
CASTMTGASYGYTF
TGTGCCAGCACTATGACAGGGGCTTCCTATGGCTACACCTTC
>.|TRBJ1-2|.|TRBV27
CASSLVGSGYGYTF
TGTGCCAGCAGTTTAGTCGGCAGCGGCTATGGCTACACCTTC
>.|TRBJ1-5|.|TRBV28
CASSPPGVRQPQHF
TGTGCCAGCAGTCCCCCGGGGGTGCGGCAGCCCCAGCATTTT
>.|TRBJ2-7|.|TRBV28
CASSLSEEGYEQYF
TGTGCCAGCAGTTTAAGTGAGGAGGGATACGAGCAGTACTTC
>.|TRBJ1-2|.|TRBV6-8
CASSYWGGYTF
TGTGCCAGCAGTTATTGGGGAGGTTACACCTTC